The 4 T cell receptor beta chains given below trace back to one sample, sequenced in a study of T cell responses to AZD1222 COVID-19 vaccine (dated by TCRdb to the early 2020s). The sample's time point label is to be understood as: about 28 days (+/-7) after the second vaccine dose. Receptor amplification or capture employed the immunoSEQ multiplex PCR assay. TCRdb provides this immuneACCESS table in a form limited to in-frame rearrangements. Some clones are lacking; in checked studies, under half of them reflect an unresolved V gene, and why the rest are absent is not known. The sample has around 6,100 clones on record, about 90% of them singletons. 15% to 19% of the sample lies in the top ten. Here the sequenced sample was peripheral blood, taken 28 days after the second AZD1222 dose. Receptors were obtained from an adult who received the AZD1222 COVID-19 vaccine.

In DNA, the CDR3 is TGTGCCAGCAGTTTACAGGACAGGGATGGCTACACCTTC. Amino acid sequence: CASSLQDRDGYTF. The chain is built from TRBV12-3 or TRBV12-4 and TRBJ1-2, with 8 nucleotides matching TRBD1. With 2 bases clipped from V and 6 bases from J, the junction kept 2 bases outside the gene matches. This CDR3 comprises 13 residues.

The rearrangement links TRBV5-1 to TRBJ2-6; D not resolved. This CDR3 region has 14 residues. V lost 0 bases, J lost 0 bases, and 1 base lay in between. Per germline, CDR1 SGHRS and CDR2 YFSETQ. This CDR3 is CASSLGSGANVLTF. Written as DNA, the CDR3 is TGCGCCAGCAGCTTGGGCTCTGGGGCCAACGTCCTGACTTTC.

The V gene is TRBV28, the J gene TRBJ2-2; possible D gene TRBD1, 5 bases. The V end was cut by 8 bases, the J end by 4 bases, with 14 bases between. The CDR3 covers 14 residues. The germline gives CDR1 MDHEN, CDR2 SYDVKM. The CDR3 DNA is TGTGCCAGCGACACGTACAGGATCACCGGGGAGCTGTTTTTT. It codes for CASDTYRITGELFF.

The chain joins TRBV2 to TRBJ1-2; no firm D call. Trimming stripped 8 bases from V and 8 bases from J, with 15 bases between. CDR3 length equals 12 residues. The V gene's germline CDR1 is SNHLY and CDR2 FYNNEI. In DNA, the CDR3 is TGTGCCAGCGACGCAGATTCTGGCGGCTACACCTTC. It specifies CASDADSGGYTF.